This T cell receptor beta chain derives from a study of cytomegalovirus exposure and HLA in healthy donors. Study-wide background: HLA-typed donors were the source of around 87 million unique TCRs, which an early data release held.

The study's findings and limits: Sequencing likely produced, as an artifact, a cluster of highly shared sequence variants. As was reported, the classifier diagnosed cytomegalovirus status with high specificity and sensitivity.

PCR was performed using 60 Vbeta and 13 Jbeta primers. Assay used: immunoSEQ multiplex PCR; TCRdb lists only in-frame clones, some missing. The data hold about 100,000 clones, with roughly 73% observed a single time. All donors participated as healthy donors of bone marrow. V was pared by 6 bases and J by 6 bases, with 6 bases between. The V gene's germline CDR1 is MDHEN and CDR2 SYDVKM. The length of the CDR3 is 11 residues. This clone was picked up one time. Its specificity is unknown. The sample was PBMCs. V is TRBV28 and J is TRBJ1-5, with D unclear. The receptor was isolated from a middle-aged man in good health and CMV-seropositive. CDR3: CASSAGQPQHF. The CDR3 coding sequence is TGTGCCAGCAGCGCCGGTCAGCCCCAGCATTTT.